The clone carrying this T cell receptor (beta chain) was seen ten or more times. This CDR3 region has 17 residues. The V end lost 0 bases, the J end lost 4 bases, and 16 bases lay between the germline ends. The germline CDR1 and CDR2 sequences are LGHNA and YNFKEQ. The sample comes from a study of patients and donors after allogeneic stem cell transplantation. TCRdb analysed the RT-PCR reads with MiXCR anew, one entry per CDR3 protein. Here the sample spans 70,000 to 75,000 distinct CDR3 sequences, approximately 25% being singletons. What was sequenced was blood, either unsorted or a sorted T cell fraction (not recorded which). The sequence derives from a human donor who was either an allogeneic HSCT recipient or a stem cell or donor lymphocyte infusion donor (not recorded which). It is not recorded whose cells these are; they may come from a transplant donor. The chain combines TRBV4-2 with TRBJ1-3; D might be TRBD1 (6 bases). CDR3 sequence (DNA): TGTGCCAGCAGCCAAGATTGGGGGCCAGGGAGAGGAAACACCATATATTTT. Translation: CASSQDWGPGRGNTIYF.